A single sample gave rise to the 25 T cell receptor beta chains below, sequenced in a study of glioma-infiltrating T cells after dendritic cell vaccination. Noted time point: after dendritic cell vaccination, including at tumor progression/relapse. The data were produced by immunoSEQ multiplex PCR, yet TCRdb's version contains in-frame clones alone and is incomplete. The sample lists 70,000 to 90,000 clones; around 83% were seen once. The specimen comprised blood, sampled after dendritic cell vaccination. The receptors come from a human donor with glioblastoma.

This chain uses TRBV4-3 with TRBJ2-1; 9 nucleotides match TRBD1. V shed 0 bases, J shed 9 bases, and the junction held 9 bases outside the gene matches. The CDR3 is made up of 16 amino acids. Germline CDR1 reads LGHNA; CDR2 reads YSLEER. The CDR3 coding sequence is TGCGCCAGCAGCCAAGAAGGGACAGGGCGCCTCGGTGAGCAGTTCTTC. As protein: CASSQEGTGRLGEQFF.

The CDR3 reads CASSYASSSTDTQYF. The DNA for the CDR3 is TGTGCCAGCAGTTATGCTAGTTCTAGCACAGATACGCAGTATTTT. V and J are TRBV6-6 and TRBJ2-3; D unresolved. Germline V lookup: CDR1 MNHNY, CDR2 SVGAGI (reference sequence). With 3 bases removed from V and 0 bases from J, the gap between germline ends came to 10 bases. This CDR3 has 15 amino acids.

The chain has TRBV5-1 and TRBJ1-3, with 10 bases lining up with TRBD1. The CDR3 totals 17 residues. Germline V gene sequence: CDR1 SGHRS, CDR2 YFSETQ. V trimming: 3 bases; J trimming: 0 bases; junction bases outside the gene matches: 6. The CDR3 here is CASSSDRGSLSGNTIYF. For the CDR3, the DNA is TGCGCCAGCAGCTCGGACAGGGGGTCCCTCTCTGGAAACACCATATATTTT. The whole variable domain, filled in from reference TRBV5-1 and TRBJ1-3, reads KAGVTQTPRYLIKTRGQQVTLSCSPISGHRSVSWYQQTPGQGLQFLFEYFSETQRNKGNFPGRFSGRQFSNSRSEMNVSTLELGDSALYLCASSSDRGSLSGNTIYFGEGSWLTVV.

This clone is medium-sized by share. The rearrangement uses TRBV7-9 and TRBJ2-3; D is unclear. Trimming took off 3 bases at V and 2 bases at J, with 15 bases between the two ends. The CDR3 has 16 amino acids. Germline V gives CDR1 SEHNR, CDR2 FQNEAQ (reference sequence). CDR3: CASSFSAAEYTDTQYF. Written as DNA, the CDR3 is TGTGCCAGCAGCTTCTCGGCGGCGGAATACACAGATACGCAGTATTTT. Together with reference TRBV7-9 and TRBJ2-3, the CDR3 gives the full variable domain: DTGVSQNPRHKITKRGQNVTFRCDPISEHNRLYWYRQTLGQGPEFLTYFQNEAQLEKSRLLSDRFSAERPKGSFSTLEIQRTEQGDSAMYLCASSFSAAEYTDTQYFGPGTRLTVL.

This sequence joins TRBV30 and TRBJ1-6, with D possibly TRBD1 on 6 matching bases. The CDR3 totals 15 residues. V was trimmed by 2 bases and J by 6 bases, leaving 14 bases between them. Germline V gene data show CDR1 as GTSNPN and CDR2 as SVGIG (reference sequence). In DNA, the CDR3 is TGTGCCTGGAGTCCTCCGGGACACCTTAATTCACCCCTCCACTTT. Its translation: CAWSPPGHLNSPLHF.

The chain recombines TRBV5-4 with TRBJ1-1; 9 bases align to TRBD1. The V and J ends lost 2 bases and 4 bases, in that order; junction bases with no gene match: 9. This CDR3 comprises 16 residues. Germline V lookup: CDR1 SGHNT, CDR2 YYREEE (reference sequence). The chain's CDR3 is CASSFGQGRISTEAFF. CDR3 sequence (DNA): TGTGCCAGCAGCTTCGGACAGGGGAGAATCAGCACTGAAGCTTTCTTT.

V and J are TRBV6-1 and TRBJ1-6; D unclear. CDR1 is MNHNS, CDR2 SASEGT, per germline. This CDR3 has 15 amino acids. With 0 bases removed from V and 10 bases from J, the gap between germline ends came to 13 bases. This CDR3 is CASSEAKAARSPLHF. The CDR3 DNA reads as TGTGCCAGCAGTGAAGCGAAGGCAGCGAGGTCACCCCTCCACTTT.

This chain joins TRBV30 and TRBJ1-5; D possibly corresponds to TRBD1 (6 bases). V was shortened by 0 bases and J by 9 bases, with 12 bases between the two germline ends. Germline values: CDR1 GTSNPN, CDR2 SVGIG (reference sequence). The CDR3 covers 13 residues. In nucleotides, the CDR3 is TGTGCCTGGAGTGTACAGGGTGGTAGGCCCCAGCATTTT. Its translation: CAWSVQGGRPQHF.

The rearrangement links TRBV18 to TRBJ1-5; perhaps TRBD1 as D (5 bases). The CDR3 spans 16 residues. Germline V gene data show CDR1 as KGHSH and CDR2 as LQKENI. V lost 2 bases and J lost 2, with 13 bases in between. The CDR3 spells CASSPWGVQGNQPQHF. The DNA of the CDR3 is TGTGCCAGCTCACCATGGGGGGTTCAAGGCAATCAGCCCCAGCATTTT.

A few counts support this clone. This sequence joins TRBV27 and TRBJ1-1, with 7 nucleotides matching TRBD1. CDR3 length: 14 amino acids. The ends lost 5 bases at V and 4 bases at J; junction bases unmatched: 7. Germline V gives CDR1 MNHEY, CDR2 SMNVEV (reference sequence). CDR3 loop: CASSPGQFGTEAFF. In nucleotides, the CDR3 is TGTGCCAGCAGTCCGGGACAGTTTGGCACTGAAGCTTTCTTT.

The chain uses TRBV19 and TRBJ2-3; a possible D gene is TRBD2 (6 bases). Germline V gene data show CDR1 as LNHDA and CDR2 as SQIVND (reference sequence). The CDR3 length is 14 residues. Trimming removed 6 bases from V and 3 bases from J, with 13 bases in between. For the CDR3, the DNA is TGTGCCAGTAGGAACACGGGGGTGACAGATACGCAGTATTTT. It translates to CASRNTGVTDTQYF.

The gene calls are TRBV5-1 and TRBJ2-3, with no clear D. In germline, CDR1 is SGHRS, CDR2 YFSETQ. This CDR3 is built from 15 residues. Trimming took off 4 bases at V and 1 base at J, with 13 bases between the two ends. CDR3 nucleotide sequence: TGCGCCAGCAGCAGGCAGAGCGAGGGCACAGATACGCAGTATTTT. Residues: CASSRQSEGTDTQYF.

The chain has TRBV2 and TRBJ2-1; perhaps TRBD2 as D (6 bases). Trimming pared 8 bases from V and 0 bases from J, leaving 11 bases between. Germline V gene sequence: CDR1 SNHLY, CDR2 FYNNEI. CDR3 length equals 14 residues. This CDR3 is CASLSGSSYNEQFF. CDR3 bases: TGTGCCAGCCTTAGCGGCAGCTCCTACAATGAGCAGTTCTTC.

This chain uses TRBV2 with TRBJ1-1, with D hard to call. V was shortened by 6 bases and J by 1 base, with 9 bases between the two germline ends. CDR3 length: 13 amino acids. From germline, CDR1 is SNHLY and CDR2 FYNNEI. This CDR3 is CASRSTGNTEAFF. Here the CDR3 DNA reads TGTGCCAGCAGGTCGACGGGGAACACTGAAGCTTTCTTT.

V and J are TRBV18 and TRBJ1-2; D may be TRBD1 (5 bases). Germline CDR1 and CDR2: KGHSH and LQKENI. V lost 3 bases and J lost 5, with 13 bases in between. The CDR3 is 14 residues long. The CDR3 loop is CASSPLSTDYGYTF. DNA for the CDR3: TGTGCCAGCTCACCGTTGTCGACAGATTATGGCTACACCTTC. Full variable domain (missing parts from reference TRBV18 and TRBJ1-2): NAGVMQNPRHLVRRRGQEARLRCSPMKGHSHVYWYRQLPEEGLKFMVYLQKENIIDESGMPKERFSAEFPKEGPSILRIQQVVRGDSAAYFCASSPLSTDYGYTFGSGTRLTVV.

This clone was seen only a few times. The rearrangement uses TRBV10-3 and TRBJ1-2; 8 bases agree with TRBD1. CDR3 size: 13 residues. Per germline, CDR1 ENHRY and CDR2 SYGVKD. Germline trimming cut 7 bases from V and 5 bases from J; bases unmatched to any gene: 6. The CDR3 bases are TGTGCCATCATTGGAGACAGGGGTTATGGCTACACCTTC. Protein product: CAIIGDRGYGYTF.

The chain links TRBV5-1 to TRBJ1-1; TRBD1 is a possible D gene (5 bases). The ends were cut back, 4 bases at V and 2 bases at J, with 12 bases in the middle. The CDR3 is made up of 14 amino acids. CDR1 SGHRS and CDR2 YFSETQ come from the germline V gene. CDR3 coding DNA: TGCGCCAGCAGCGGGCGGGGGGTTAACACTGAAGCTTTCTTT. Translation gives CASSGRGVNTEAFF.

The V gene is TRBV5-8, the J gene TRBJ1-5; D unclear. The germline V and J ends were trimmed by 0 bases and 3 bases, with 10 bases remaining between them. The CDR3 has 15 amino acids. Germline V gene sequence: CDR1 SGHTS, CDR2 YDEGEE. The DNA of the CDR3 is TGTGCCAGCAGCTTGGACTCCAGGTCCAATCAGCCCCAGCATTTT. Translating gives CASSLDSRSNQPQHF. The entire variable domain, with the rest obtained from reference TRBV5-8 and TRBJ1-5, is as follows: EAGVTQSPTHLIKTRGQQATLRCSPISGHTSVYWYQQALGLGLQFLLWYDEGEERNRGNFPPRFSGRQFPNYSSELNVNALELEDSALYLCASSLDSRSNQPQHFGDGTRLSIL.

V is TRBV2 and J is TRBJ1-1; 7 nucleotides align to TRBD1. Unmatched junction bases numbered 15, after V lost 6 bases and J lost 5 bases. This CDR3 is 16 amino acids long. From germline, CDR1 is SNHLY and CDR2 FYNNEI. The CDR3 DNA follows: TGTGCCAGCAGGACCCAGTTCGGGACAGCCAGGACTGAAGCTTTCTTT. Its translation is CASRTQFGTARTEAFF.

This chain links TRBV5-4 with TRBJ2-7; 10 nucleotides align to TRBD1. This CDR3 region has 15 residues. CDR1 SGHNT and CDR2 YYREEE come from the germline V gene (reference sequence). V was clipped by 4 bases and J by 5 bases; unmatched bases: 9. The CDR3 DNA sequence: TGTGCCAGCAGCAGGGTGGACAGGGGGAACGACGAGCAGTACTTC. This gives the protein CASSRVDRGNDEQYF.

The rearrangement links TRBV2 to TRBJ2-7; D is uncertain. V was shortened by 4 bases and J by 0 bases, with 10 bases between the two germline ends. Per the germline V gene, CDR1 is SNHLY and CDR2 is FYNNEI. This CDR3 contains 14 residues. The CDR3 DNA follows: TGTGCCAGCAGTGCGTCGGTCACCTCCTACGAGCAGTACTTC. Translated, it gives CASSASVTSYEQYF.

About this clone itself: The junction departs from germline at one end; a sequencing error may be responsible. Other nucleotide sequences in the sample specify the same CDR3. The V call is TRBV2, the J call TRBJ1-1; the D is unclear. The CDR3 has 14 residues. The germline CDR1 and CDR2 sequences are SNHLY and FYNNEI. The CDR3 region has the DNA TGTGCCAGCAGCCGGAGGTCGGGGAACACTGAAGCTTTCTTC. Translated: CASSRRSGNTEAFF.

The chain joins TRBV19 to TRBJ1-2; D is unclear. Trimming left V 11 bases short and J 2 bases short, with 21 bases between. Germline-derived CDR1 and CDR2 are LNHDA and SQIVND (reference sequence). The CDR3 sequence is 15 residues long. DNA of the CDR3: TGTGCCGCAGGCGGATGGGAGGCGCGGAACTATGGCTACACCTTC. Protein product: CAAGGWEARNYGYTF.

The chain uses TRBV7-6 and TRBJ1-5, with D possibly TRBD1 on 6 matching bases. The V gene's germline CDR1 is SGHVS and CDR2 FNYEAQ. The V end was cut by 8 bases, the J end by 5 bases, with 10 bases between. The CDR3 sequence is 12 residues long. CDR3 coding DNA: TGTGCCAGCGGTGCAGGGGATCAGCCCCAGCATTTT. Translating gives CASGAGDQPQHF.

The gene calls are TRBV5-1 and TRBJ2-2; 7 bases align to TRBD1. Trimming cost V 4 bases and J 4 bases; bases outside gene matches: 4. CDR1 SGHRS and CDR2 YFSETQ come from the germline V gene. CDR3 size: 14 residues. CDR3 in DNA: TGCGCCAGCAGCCTCCGGGACAGCACCGGGGAGCTGTTTTTT. It codes for CASSLRDSTGELFF.